This record looks at one T cell receptor (beta chain) sequence and its context. CDR3 length: 15 residues. The germline V gene encodes CDR1 MNHEY and CDR2 SVGEGT. TCRdb re-called the 5' RACE reads and catalogs CDR3 proteins one per entry, DNA excluded. This sample contains roughly 450,000 distinct CDR3 sequences. This sample was included in a study of T cells expressing NK-cell markers. The chain combines TRBV6-2 or TRBV6-3 with TRBJ2-1; lacking DNA, the TRBD2 call made by TCRdb goes unchecked. This TCR derives from a woman in her fifties or sixties in good health. Sequencing was performed on blood T cells: a sorted CD56 or NKG2C T cell subset, CD4+ or CD8+ T cells, or bulk PBMC T cells (not recorded which). CDR3 protein: CASSSRIAEVTQQFF.